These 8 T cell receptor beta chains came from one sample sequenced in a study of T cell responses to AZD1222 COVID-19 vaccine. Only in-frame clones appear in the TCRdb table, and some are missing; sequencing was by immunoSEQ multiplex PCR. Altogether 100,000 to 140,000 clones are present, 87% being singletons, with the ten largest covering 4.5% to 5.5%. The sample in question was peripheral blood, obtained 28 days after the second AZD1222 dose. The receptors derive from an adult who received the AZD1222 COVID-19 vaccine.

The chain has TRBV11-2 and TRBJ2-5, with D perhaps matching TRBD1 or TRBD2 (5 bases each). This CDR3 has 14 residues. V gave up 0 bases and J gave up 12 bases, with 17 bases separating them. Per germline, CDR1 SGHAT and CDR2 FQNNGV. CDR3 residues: CASSLEGGSGTEYF. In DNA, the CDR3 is TGTGCCAGCAGCTTAGAAGGAGGCTCGGGGACGGAGTACTTC.

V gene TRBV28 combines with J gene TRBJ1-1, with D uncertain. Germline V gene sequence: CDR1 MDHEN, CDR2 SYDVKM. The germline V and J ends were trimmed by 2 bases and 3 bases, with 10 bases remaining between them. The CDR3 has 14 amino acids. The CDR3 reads CASSLVRPHTEAFF. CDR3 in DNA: TGTGCCAGCAGTTTAGTTCGCCCACACACTGAAGCTTTCTTT.

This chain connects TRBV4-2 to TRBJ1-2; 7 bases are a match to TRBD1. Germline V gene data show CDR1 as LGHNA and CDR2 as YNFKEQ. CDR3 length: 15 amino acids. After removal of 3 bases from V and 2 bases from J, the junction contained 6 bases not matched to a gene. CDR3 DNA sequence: TGTGCCAGCAGCCAGGAAGGGACAGTGAACTATGGCTACACCTTC. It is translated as CASSQEGTVNYGYTF.

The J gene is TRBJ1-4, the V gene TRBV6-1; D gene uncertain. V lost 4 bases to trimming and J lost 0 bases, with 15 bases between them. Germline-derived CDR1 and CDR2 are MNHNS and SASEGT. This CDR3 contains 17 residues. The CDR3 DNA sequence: TGTGCCAGCAGTGCCCGAGGAGCCTTCGCAACTAATGAAAAACTGTTTTTT. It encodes CASSARGAFATNEKLFF.

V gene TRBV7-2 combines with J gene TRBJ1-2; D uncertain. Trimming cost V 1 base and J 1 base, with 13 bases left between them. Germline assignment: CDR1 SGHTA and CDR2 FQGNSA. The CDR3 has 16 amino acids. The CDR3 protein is CASSLVATTFNYGYTF. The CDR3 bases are TGTGCCAGCAGCTTAGTAGCCACAACTTTTAACTATGGCTACACCTTC.

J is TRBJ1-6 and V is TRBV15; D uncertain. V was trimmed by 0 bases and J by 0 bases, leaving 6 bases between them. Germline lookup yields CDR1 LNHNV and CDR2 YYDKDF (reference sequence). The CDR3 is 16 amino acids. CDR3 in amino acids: CATSRDESSYNSPLHF. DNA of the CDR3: TGTGCCACCAGCAGAGATGAAAGCTCCTATAATTCACCCCTCCACTTT.

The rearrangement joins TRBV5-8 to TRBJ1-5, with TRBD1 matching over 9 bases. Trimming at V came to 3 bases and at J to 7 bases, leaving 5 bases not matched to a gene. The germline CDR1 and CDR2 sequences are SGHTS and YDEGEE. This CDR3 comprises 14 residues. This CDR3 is CASSSGTGYQPQHF. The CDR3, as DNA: TGTGCCAGCAGCTCCGGGACAGGGTACCAGCCCCAGCATTTT.

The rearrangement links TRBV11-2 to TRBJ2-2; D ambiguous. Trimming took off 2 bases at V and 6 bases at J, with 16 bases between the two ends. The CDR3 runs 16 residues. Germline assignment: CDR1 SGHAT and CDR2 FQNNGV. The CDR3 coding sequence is TGTGCCAGCAGCTTACCCATACCCCGGTTGGCCGGGGAGCTGTTTTTT. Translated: CASSLPIPRLAGELFF.